The T cell receptor (beta chain) described here comes from a study of T-cell memory formation after mild COVID-19. Findings of the study overall: Cross-reactive memory appears to have joined, as suggested by some responding clones showing up in pre-infection memory. The study found balanced CD4/CD8 in clones contracting day 15 to 85 and a CD4+ lean in later expanders.

Trimming removed 5 bases from V and 2 bases from J; junction bases left unmatched: 5. Germline CDR1 is KGHSH and CDR2 is LQKENI. There are 14 residues in the CDR3. From the 5' RACE reads, TCRdb called clonotypes with MiXCR, one entry per CDR3 protein. This table has about 560,000 distinct CDR3 sequences, roughly 20% appearing once. As for this clonotype: The antigen is unknown.

The origin of this receptor is an adult woman who had mild COVID-19 (a few samples of this study predate the infection). Cell type and time point are not known. The rearrangement uses TRBV18 and TRBJ2-7, with 8 bases identical to TRBD1. The source material was PBMCs or a T cell subset sorted from them (not recorded which). In DNA form, the CDR3 reads TGTGCCAGCTCATCCAGGGGGCGAGCCTACGAGCAGTACTTC. Translating gives CASSSRGRAYEQYF.